The 5 T cell receptor beta chains listed next were all sequenced from one sample in a study of blood T cell repertoires in COVID-19. Sequencing was performed with immunoSEQ multiplex PCR; in TCRdb, only in-frame clones are kept and a portion is missing. This sample yields approximately 220,000 clones, of which around 83% are seen a single time; 8.2% belongs to the top ten. Sequenced input: peripheral blood. These receptors all come from a woman aged 45-65 years with acute or convalescent COVID-19.

The chain links TRBV5-1 to TRBJ1-2; 8 positions agree with TRBD1. There are 15 residues in the CDR3. V lost 4 bases and J lost 0; bases outside the gene matches: 5. Per the germline V gene, CDR1 is SGHRS and CDR2 is YFSETQ. The CDR3 DNA sequence: TGCGCCAGCAGCGAGCAGGGGGCGCCTAACTATGGCTACACCTTC. Translating it yields CASSEQGAPNYGYTF.

The gene calls are TRBV13 and TRBJ2-3; D unclear. V lost 3 bases to trimming and J lost 0 bases, with 13 bases between them. Germline V lookup: CDR1 PRHDT, CDR2 FYEKMQ (reference sequence). This CDR3 is built from 16 residues. CDR3 protein: CASSFRRSSSTDTQYF. The CDR3 bases are TGTGCCAGCAGCTTTAGGCGGTCCTCTAGCACAGATACGCAGTATTTT.

This clone was recorded only once. The V and J genes are TRBV9 and TRBJ2-2, with 8 bases identical to TRBD2. J was trimmed by 4 bases and V by 2 bases; bases with no gene match: 7. From germline, CDR1 is SGDLS and CDR2 YYNGEE. There are 16 residues in the CDR3. CDR3 sequence: CASSVGGRLSTGELFF. DNA of the CDR3: TGTGCCAGCAGCGTGGGCGGGAGGTTAAGCACCGGGGAGCTGTTTTTT.

This rearrangement joins TRBV20-1 to TRBJ2-7; D gene unclear. The V gene's germline CDR1 is DFQATT and CDR2 SNEGSKA (reference sequence). V was pared by 1 base and J by 7 bases, with 5 bases between. The CDR3 runs to 10 residues. The CDR3 DNA reads TGCAGTGCTAGAGGAGGTGAGCAGTACTTC. Translation: CSARGGEQYF.

The V call is TRBV11-2, the J call TRBJ2-1; D gene uncertain. The germline V gene encodes CDR1 SGHAT and CDR2 FQNNGV. The CDR3 loop spans 15 amino acids. Trimming took 4 bases from V and 9 from J, leaving 19 bases between them. The CDR3, as DNA: TGTGCCAGCAGCTCCTTGCAGGTTGTCGGCACTGAGCAGTTCTTC. Its protein is CASSSLQVVGTEQFF.